A few counts support the clone carrying this T cell receptor (beta chain). The antigen is undetermined. The source of the sample is a study of T cells after yellow fever vaccination. Germline CDR1 is SGHDN and CDR2 is FVKESK. The CDR3 covers 12 residues. V lost 3 bases to trimming and J lost 6 bases, with 8 bases between them. Template-switching 5'RACE yielded the TCR cDNA; a universal primer site and UMIs were added in the process. TCRdb redid the calling of the 5' RACE reads with MiXCR, one entry per CDR3 protein. This table has 500,000 to 650,000 distinct CDR3 sequences, about 13% appearing once. The study's findings and limits: Most clones from primary vaccination were detected again post-booster (about 96% CD4, about 85% CD8). There was a small share of clonotypes that showed up in both the CD4 and CD8 compartments. Weaker in magnitude, the secondary response showed a faster peak on day 5 versus 15.

The sample was PBMCs, taken on the day of the yellow fever booster vaccination. The rearrangement joins TRBV14 to TRBJ1-2, with D possibly being TRBD1 (6 bases). The receptor's source is a man aged 30 to 39 who received the YFV17D yellow fever vaccine. The CDR3 bases are TGTGCCAGCAGCCACTACAGGGATGGCTACACCTTC. Protein: CASSHYRDGYTF. Supplemented by reference TRBV14 and TRBJ1-2, the full variable domain reads EAGVTQFPSHSVIEKGQTVTLRCDPISGHDNLYWYRRVMGKEIKFLLHFVKESKQDESGMPNNRFLAERTGGTYSTLKVQPAELEDSGVYFCASSHYRDGYTFGSGTRLTVV.